This T cell receptor beta chain is from a study of blood T cell repertoires in COVID-19. In the study's own analysis: How many nucleated cells were present was estimated from reference gene primer amplification. Assay used: immunoSEQ multiplex PCR; TCRdb lists only in-frame clones, some missing. D and trimming were read from the DNA, whereas the V and J calls and clone size are those reported in that table. Of around 280,000 clones listed, almost 90% are singletons. The CDR3 loop spans 12 amino acids. Germline V lookup: CDR1 MDHEN, CDR2 SYDVKM. The V and J ends lost 10 bases and 5 bases, in that order; junction bases with no gene match: 2.

The chain uses TRBV28 and TRBJ2-2, with TRBD1 matching over 9 bases. Material: peripheral blood. This sequence originates from a woman in her 30s with COVID-19, enrolled during active disease. CDR3 loop: CANGQGTGELFF. The CDR3 DNA sequence: TGTGCCAACGGACAGGGGACCGGGGAGCTGTTTTTT.